This T cell receptor (beta chain) emerged from a study of blood T cell repertoires in COVID-19. The CDR3 is 15 amino acids. Germline CDR1 SGHRS, CDR2 YFSETQ. The V and J ends lost 1 base and 4 bases, in that order; junction bases with no gene match: 2. Sequencing used immunoSEQ multiplex PCR; TCRdb keeps in-frame clones, though not all of them. The sample records tens of thousands of clones, approximately 80% being singletons. The origin of this receptor is a woman aged 55-70 years with acute or convalescent COVID-19. The chain uses TRBV5-1 and TRBJ2-2; TRBD2 aligns across 9 bases. The sample was peripheral blood. CDR3 protein: CASSLQRGVTGELFF. As DNA, the CDR3 is TGCGCCAGCAGCTTGCAGCGGGGGGTCACCGGGGAGCTGTTTTTT.